This record concerns one T cell receptor (beta chain) sequence. The data were taken from a study of T-cell reconstitution after alpha-beta-depleted transplantation in children. The V and J ends lost 6 bases and 3 bases, in that order; junction bases with no gene match: 4. The CDR3 is made up of 13 amino acids. Preparation of the TCRbeta library involved a method that used unique molecular identifiers. TCRdb analysed the PCR reads with MiXCR anew, one entry per CDR3 protein. The sample shows about 610,000 distinct CDR3 sequences, 10% to 13% of them seen only once. Specimen: PBMCs from the stem cell graft donor, collected from the stem cell graft. The TCR comes from a human donor who donated a stem cell graft to a child with acute myeloid leukemia. This chain links TRBV12-3 or TRBV12-4 with TRBJ2-7, with 8 bases identical to TRBD1. The CDR3 DNA sequence: TGTGCCAGCAGCCGAGGGACAGGCTACGAGCAGTACTTC. It codes for CASSRGTGYEQYF.